The text below deals with one T cell receptor (beta chain). The antigen is not known. The data are from a study of vaccination and CD4 T cells after COVID-19. As for the study in general: Overlapping peptides of the spike proteins of SARS-CoV-2, HCoV-NL63, HCoV-OC43 and HCoV-229E were used for cell stimulation.

The Oncomine TCR Beta short-read assay was what sequenced the DNA obtained from cultured CD4+ T cells. TCRdb used MiXCR to reprocess the PCR reads, holding one entry per CDR3 protein. Found here are 13,000 or so distinct CDR3 sequences, approximately 39% of them singletons; the top ten hold roughly 15%. Treatment specified: approximately nine-day PBMC culture with coronavirus spike peptide pools or control peptides (ViraFEST assay). Per germline, CDR1 SQVTM and CDR2 ANQGSEA. Trimming took 7 bases from V and 1 from J; bases not matched to a gene: 4. The CDR3 runs 13 residues. The receptor comes from a human donor who had recovered from COVID-19. The chain combines TRBV29-1 with TRBJ2-3; 8 nucleotides match TRBD2. The specimen sequenced was CD4+ T cells from blood, cultured in vitro. CDR3 coding DNA: TGCAGCGGCGATAGCGGGGGCACAGATACGCAGTATTTT. It translates to CSGDSGGTDTQYF.